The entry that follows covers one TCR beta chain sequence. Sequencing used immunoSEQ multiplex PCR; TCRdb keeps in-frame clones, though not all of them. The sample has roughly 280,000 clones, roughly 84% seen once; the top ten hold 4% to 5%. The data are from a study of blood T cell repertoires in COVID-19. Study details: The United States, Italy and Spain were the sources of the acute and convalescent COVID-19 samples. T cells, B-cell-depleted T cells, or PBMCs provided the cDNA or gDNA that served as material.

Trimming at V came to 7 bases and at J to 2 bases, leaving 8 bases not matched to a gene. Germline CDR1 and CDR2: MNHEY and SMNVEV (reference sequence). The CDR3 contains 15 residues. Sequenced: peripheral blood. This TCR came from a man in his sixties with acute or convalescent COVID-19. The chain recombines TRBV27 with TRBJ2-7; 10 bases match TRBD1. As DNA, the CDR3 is TGTGCCAGCAAATCCTACGGGACAGGGGCCTACGAGCAGTACTTC. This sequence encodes CASKSYGTGAYEQYF.